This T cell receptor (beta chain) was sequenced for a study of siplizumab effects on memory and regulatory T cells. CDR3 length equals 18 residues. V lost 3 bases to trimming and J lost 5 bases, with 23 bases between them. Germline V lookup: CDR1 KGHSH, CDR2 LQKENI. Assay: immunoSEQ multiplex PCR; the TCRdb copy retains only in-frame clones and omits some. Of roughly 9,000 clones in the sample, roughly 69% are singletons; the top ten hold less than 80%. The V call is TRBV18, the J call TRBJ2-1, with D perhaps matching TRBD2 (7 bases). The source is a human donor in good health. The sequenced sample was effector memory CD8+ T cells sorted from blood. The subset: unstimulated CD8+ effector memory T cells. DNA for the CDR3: TGTGCCAGCTCACCCCCGGGGGGATGGGGACACCGACACAATGAGCAGTTCTTC. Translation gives CASSPPGGWGHRHNEQFF. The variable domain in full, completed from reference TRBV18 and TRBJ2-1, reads NAGVMQNPRHLVRRRGQEARLRCSPMKGHSHVYWYRQLPEEGLKFMVYLQKENIIDESGMPKERFSAEFPKEGPSILRIQQVVRGDSAAYFCASSPPGGWGHRHNEQFFGPGTRLTVL.